Shown below are 13 T cell receptor beta chains from a single sample sequenced in a study of T cells in Graves' hyperthyroidism and ophthalmopathy. It was RNA transcripts that yielded the amplified TCR beta CDR3 regions. A set of HTBI primers served as the primers for a first-round RT-PCR of the TCR CDR3. Using its own MiXCR run on the multiplex PCR reads, TCRdb lists one record per CDR3 protein. The data contain about 380,000 distinct CDR3 sequences, less than 20% of them singletons. Sequencing input: blood. Every receptor here comes from a man younger than 30 with Graves' ophthalmopathy.

This clonotype was seen at least ten times. The chain has TRBV28 and TRBJ1-2; TRBD1 might be the D (5 bases). Trimming shortened V by 5 bases and J by 6 bases, and 13 bases separated the two germline ends. Germline values: CDR1 MDHEN, CDR2 SYDVKM. The CDR3 runs to 13 residues. CDR3 sequence: CASSRTPAHGYTF. The CDR3, as DNA: TGTGCCAGCAGTCGGACACCCGCCCATGGCTACACCTTC.

This clonotype was counted ten times or more. This rearrangement joins TRBV5-1 to TRBJ2-7; maybe TRBD2 (5 bases). Trimming shortened V by 0 bases and J by 1 base, and 11 bases separated the two germline ends. This CDR3 comprises 15 residues. Per the germline V gene, CDR1 is SGHRS and CDR2 is YFSETQ. For the CDR3, the DNA is TGCGCCAGCAGCTTGGCCGAGGGTCCGTCCTACGAGCAGTACTTC. Protein product: CASSLAEGPSYEQYF.

This clonotype was seen ten or more times. V usage is TRBV10-3 and J usage is TRBJ2-3; D might be TRBD1 (7 bases). The CDR3 spans 15 residues. The germline gives CDR1 ENHRY, CDR2 SYGVKD. Trimming removed 5 bases from V and 0 bases from J, with 12 bases in between. The CDR3 sequence is CAISSTGTSTDTQYF. The CDR3, as DNA: TGTGCCATCAGTTCGACAGGGACTAGCACAGATACGCAGTATTTT.

This chain joins TRBV4-1 and TRBJ2-5; 8 nucleotides line up with TRBD2. The trim removed 0 bases at V and 2 bases at J, leaving 5 bases unmatched. Per germline, CDR1 MGHRA and CDR2 YSYEKL. This CDR3 contains 16 residues. The CDR3: CASSQDASGGQETQYF. CDR3 bases: TGCGCCAGCAGCCAAGATGCCTCGGGGGGGCAAGAGACCCAGTACTTC.

In this sample, this clonotype turned up many times. The V call is TRBV3-1, the J call TRBJ2-3; 8 positions agree with TRBD2. Germline V gene sequence: CDR1 LGHDT, CDR2 YNNKEL (reference sequence). This CDR3 is 18 amino acids long. V trimming: 0 bases; J trimming: 2 bases; junction bases outside the gene matches: 10. The chain's CDR3 is CASSQDPASGSSTDTQYF. Written as DNA, the CDR3 is TGTGCCAGCAGCCAAGATCCTGCTAGCGGGTCCTCCACAGATACGCAGTATTTT.

The chain joins TRBV2 to TRBJ1-6, with D perhaps matching TRBD1 (6 bases). CDR1 and CDR2 (germline): SNHLY, FYNNEI. This CDR3 has 16 residues. The V gene lost 5 bases and the J gene lost 11 bases, with 22 bases spanning the gap. The CDR3 DNA follows: TGTGCCAGCAGTTTAATTACCAATACCGGACAGACACCCCTCCACTTT. The encoded protein is CASSLITNTGQTPLHF.

This clonotype has more than one count but fewer than ten. This chain joins TRBV19 and TRBJ1-5; D gene uncertain. The germline V gene encodes CDR1 LNHDA and CDR2 SQIVND (reference sequence). V lost 5 bases and J 1 base, leaving 21 bases between the germline ends. This CDR3 comprises 18 residues. Written as DNA, the CDR3 is TGTGCCAGTAGTCCAATAGGCGCGGGAATGGGAAGCAATCAGCCCCAGCATTTT. Translating gives CASSPIGAGMGSNQPQHF.

This clonotype was seen ten or more times. This chain uses TRBV3-1 with TRBJ2-2; D remains unclear. Trimming stripped 4 bases from V and 6 bases from J, with 18 bases between. There are 16 residues in the CDR3. Germline lookup yields CDR1 LGHDT and CDR2 YNNKEL (reference sequence). The CDR3 protein is CASSPPFRTFAGELFF. The DNA for the CDR3 is TGTGCCAGCAGCCCACCGTTCCGGACCTTCGCCGGGGAGCTGTTTTTT.

Only a few counts were recorded for this clonotype. With a much larger clone just one base away, this may be a read error. This chain links TRBV7-9 with TRBJ2-7, with unresolved D. V was cut by 2 bases and J by 5 bases, with 16 bases left in between. Germline V gene lookup returns CDR1 SEHNR and CDR2 FQNEAQ (reference sequence). CDR3 length: 15 residues. CDR3 DNA: TGTGCCAGCAGCTTACTCTCGGAACAGCCCAACGAGCAGTACTTC. This gives the protein CASSLLSEQPNEQYF.

This clonotype was seen ten or more times. The chain is built from TRBV5-8 and TRBJ2-1; TRBD2 aligns across 8 bases. In germline, CDR1 is SGHTS, CDR2 YDEGEE. The CDR3 is 15 residues long. V was clipped by 2 bases and J by 1 base; unmatched bases: 2. The CDR3, as DNA: TGTGCCAGCAGCTTAGCTAGCGGGTCCTACAATGAGCAGTTCTTC. Translated: CASSLASGSYNEQFF.

This clonotype was observed a few times. The rearrangement joins TRBV5-4 to TRBJ2-2, with TRBD1 matching over 7 bases. The germline V gene has CDR1 SGHNT and CDR2 YYREEE (reference sequence). This CDR3 has 15 residues. Germline trimming cut 4 bases from V and 3 bases from J; bases unmatched to any gene: 6. CDR3 DNA: TGTGCCAGCAGCCTACAGGGGACCTACACCGGGGAGCTGTTTTTT. Protein product: CASSLQGTYTGELFF.

This clonotype was recorded many times. The V gene is TRBV18, the J gene TRBJ2-2; no clear D gene. CDR3 size: 13 residues. Germline assignment: CDR1 KGHSH and CDR2 LQKENI. With 2 bases removed from V and 5 bases from J, the gap between germline ends came to 6 bases. The CDR3 coding sequence is TGTGCCAGCTCACCAGGCAAAACCGGGGAGCTGTTTTTT. As protein: CASSPGKTGELFF. The full variable domain, with the rest looked up from reference TRBV18 and TRBJ2-2, is NAGVMQNPRHLVRRRGQEARLRCSPMKGHSHVYWYRQLPEEGLKFMVYLQKENIIDESGMPKERFSAEFPKEGPSILRIQQVVRGDSAAYFCASSPGKTGELFFGEGSRLTVL.

This clonotype came up many times. The genes are TRBV28 and TRBJ1-5, with no clear D. The length of the CDR3 is 11 residues. V gave up 5 bases and J gave up 9 bases, with 8 bases separating them. In germline, CDR1 is MDHEN, CDR2 SYDVKM. The CDR3 loop is CASSNSGPQHF. Here the CDR3 DNA reads TGTGCCAGCAGTAACAGCGGGCCCCAGCATTTT.